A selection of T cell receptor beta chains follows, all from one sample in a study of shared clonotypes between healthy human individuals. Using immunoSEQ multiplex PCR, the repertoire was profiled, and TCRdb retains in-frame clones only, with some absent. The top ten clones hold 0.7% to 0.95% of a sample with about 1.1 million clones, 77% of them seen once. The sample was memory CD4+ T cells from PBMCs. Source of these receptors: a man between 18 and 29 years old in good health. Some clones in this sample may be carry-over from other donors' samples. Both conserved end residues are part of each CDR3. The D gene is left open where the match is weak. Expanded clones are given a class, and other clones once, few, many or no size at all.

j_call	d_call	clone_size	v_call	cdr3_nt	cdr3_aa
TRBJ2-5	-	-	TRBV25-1	TGTGCCAGCAGTGAATTTTCCGGCCAAGAGACCCAGTACTTC	CASSEFSGQETQYF
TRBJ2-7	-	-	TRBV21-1	TGTGCCAGCAGAAAGAGGGACGGGGAGCAGTACTTC	CASRKRDGEQYF
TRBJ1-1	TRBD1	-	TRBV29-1	TGCAGCTACAATACAGGGGGCACTGAAGCTTTCTTT	CSYNTGGTEAFF
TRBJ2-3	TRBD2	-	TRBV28	TGTGCCAGCAGTTTAGCACGCGGGAGCGGCACAGATACGCAGTATTTT	CASSLARGSGTDTQYF
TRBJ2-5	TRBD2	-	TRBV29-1	TGCAGCGTCGCGACAGTTGGGGGGGGAGAGACCCAGTACTTC	CSVATVGGGETQYF
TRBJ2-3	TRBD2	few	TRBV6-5	TGTGCCAGCAGTTATCGCCCGGGGGGGGATACGCAGTATTTT	CASSYRPGGDTQYF
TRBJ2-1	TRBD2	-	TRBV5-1	TGCGCCAGCGTTCGGGCGGGAGGCTCCTACAATGAGCAGTTCTTC	CASVRAGGSYNEQFF
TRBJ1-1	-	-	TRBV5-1	TGCGCCAGCAGCTCGGACAGCTTGTTGAACACTGAAGCTTTCTTT	CASSSDSLLNTEAFF
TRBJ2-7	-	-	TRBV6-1	TGTGCCAGCAAATCCCAGGAACTCTCCTACGAGCAGTACTTC	CASKSQELSYEQYF
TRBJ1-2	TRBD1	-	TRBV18	TGTGCCAGCTCACCCCTAGGCAGGGGGGATGGCTACACCTTC	CASSPLGRGDGYTF
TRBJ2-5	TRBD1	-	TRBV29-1	TGCAGCGTTGACGGGACAGGGGGGCAAGAGACCCAGTACTTC	CSVDGTGGQETQYF
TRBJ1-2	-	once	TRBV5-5	TGTGCCAGCCACAAGCCCCTGACTAACTATGGCTACACCTTC	CASHKPLTNYGYTF
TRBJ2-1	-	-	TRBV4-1	TGCGCCAGCAGCCCCAGGGGGGACCCTAACTACAATGAGCAGTTCTTC	CASSPRGDPNYNEQFF
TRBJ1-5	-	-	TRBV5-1	TGCGCCAGCAGCTTGCTAGGGGTCCCCGATCAGCCCCAGCATTTT	CASSLLGVPDQPQHF
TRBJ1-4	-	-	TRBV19	TGTGCCAGTAGTATACGGATCAGGGAAAAACTGTTTTTT	CASSIRIREKLFF
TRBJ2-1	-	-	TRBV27	TGTGCCAGCAGTTTGGACAGTTACAATGAGCAGTTCTTC	CASSLDSYNEQFF
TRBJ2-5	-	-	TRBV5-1	TGCGCCAGCAGCACCTCCCCCGCGGGGCAAGAGACCCAGTACTTC	CASSTSPAGQETQYF
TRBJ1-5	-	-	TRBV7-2	TGTGCCAGCAGCCCTAGCCTGGCGGTCAATCAGCCCCAGCATTTT	CASSPSLAVNQPQHF
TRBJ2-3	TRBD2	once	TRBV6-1	TGTGCCGGGACTAGCGGGGCCACAGATACGCAGTATTTT	CAGTSGATDTQYF
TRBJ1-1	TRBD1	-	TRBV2	TGTGCCAGCAGACCACAGGGGAGTGAAGCTTTCTTT	CASRPQGSEAFF
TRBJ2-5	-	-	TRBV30	TGTGCCTGGAGGCCAGCAGAGACCCAGTACTTC	CAWRPAETQYF
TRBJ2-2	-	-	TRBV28	TGTGCCAGCAGTTGGGGGACTGTTGGTACCGGGGAGCTGTTTTTT	CASSWGTVGTGELFF
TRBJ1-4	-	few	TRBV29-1	TGCAGCGTTGAAGAGGGGGCTACCAGGGAAAAACTGTTTTTT	CSVEEGATREKLFF
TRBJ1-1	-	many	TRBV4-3	TGCGCCAGCAGCCAAGATCTCGGAGGGGGTGGGACTGAAGCTTTCTTT	CASSQDLGGGGTEAFF
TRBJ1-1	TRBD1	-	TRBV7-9	TGTGCCAGCAACTCCCACAGGGGCCGGGTGGGGACTGAAGCTTTCTTT	CASNSHRGRVGTEAFF
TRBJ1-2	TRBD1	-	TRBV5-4	TGTGCCATCACGCGACCGGGACAGGGGACCTATGGCTACACCTTC	CAITRPGQGTYGYTF
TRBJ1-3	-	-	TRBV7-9	TGTGCCAGCAGCTCTGTTCCCGGGAGCTCTGGAAACACCATATATTTT	CASSSVPGSSGNTIYF
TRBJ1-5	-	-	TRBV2	TGTGCCAGCAGTGGAGGGTTTCGGTTTCAGCCCCAGCATTTT	CASSGGFRFQPQHF
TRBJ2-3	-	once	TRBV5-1	TGCGCCAGCAGCTCCGCCAGCACAGATACGCAGTATTTT	CASSSASTDTQYF
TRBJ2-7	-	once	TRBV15	TGTGCCACCAGCAGAGAACAGGGTGGGGACTACGAGCAGTACTTC	CATSREQGGDYEQYF
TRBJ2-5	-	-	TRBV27	TGTGCCAGCAGTTTAGTGTTCGGCAGGTGGGAGGAAGAGACCCAGTACTTC	CASSLVFGRWEEETQYF
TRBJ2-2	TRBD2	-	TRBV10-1	TGCGCCAGCAGTGGACGGACTAGCCCCGGGGAGCTGTTTTTT	CASSGRTSPGELFF
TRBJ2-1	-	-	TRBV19	TGTGCCAGTGGGGGGTTTAGCGGTGAGCAGTTCTTC	CASGGFSGEQFF
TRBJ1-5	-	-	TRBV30	TGTGCCTGGAGCCGCAACGGAGATCAGCCCCAGCATTTT	CAWSRNGDQPQHF
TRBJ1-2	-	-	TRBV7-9	TGTGCCAGCAGCTTACATGCGGCTAACTATGGCTACACCTTC	CASSLHAANYGYTF
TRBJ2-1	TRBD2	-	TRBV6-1	TGTGCCAGCAGTGAGGGGAAGCGGGAAGGGAGGTACAATGAGCAGTTCTTC	CASSEGKREGRYNEQFF
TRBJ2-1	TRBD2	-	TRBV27	TGTGCCAGCAGTCGGACCCGGACTAGCAGCGAGCAGTTCTTC	CASSRTRTSSEQFF
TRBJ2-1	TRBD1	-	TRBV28	TGTGCCAGCAGGGGGACAGGAAACAATGAGCAGTTCTTC	CASRGTGNNEQFF
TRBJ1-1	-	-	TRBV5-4	TGTGCCAGCAGCGGAGGACAGATAAACACTGAAGCTTTCTTT	CASSGGQINTEAFF
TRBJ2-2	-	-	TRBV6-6	TGTGCCAGCAGTTCCATGGGGGAGCTGTTTTTT	CASSSMGELFF
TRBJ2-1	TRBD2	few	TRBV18	TGTGCCAGCTCACCGTTAGCTAGCAAGGCGGGGGATGAGCAGTTCTTC	CASSPLASKAGDEQFF
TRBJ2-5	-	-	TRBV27	TGTGCCAGCAGGAACAGGGTGGGTACCCAGTACTTC	CASRNRVGTQYF
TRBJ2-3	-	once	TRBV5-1	TGCGCCAGCAGCTTGGCCATGGGTTTCACAGATACGCAGTATTTT	CASSLAMGFTDTQYF
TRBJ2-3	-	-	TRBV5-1	TGCGCCAGCAGCTTGGAGGACCTTCGCACAGATACGCAGTATTTT	CASSLEDLRTDTQYF
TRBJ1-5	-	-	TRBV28	TGTGCCAGCAGTTTCCTGCGGGTTGGTCAGCCCCAGCATTTT	CASSFLRVGQPQHF
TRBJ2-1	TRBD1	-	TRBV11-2	TGTGCCAGCAGCTTAGGACAGGGCAGTTACAATGAGCAGTTCTTC	CASSLGQGSYNEQFF